Following are 3 T cell receptor beta chains from one sample sequenced in a study of blood T cell repertoires in COVID-19. The repertoire was sequenced with immunoSEQ multiplex PCR; TCRdb's copy has only in-frame clones and lacks some. Among 300,000 to 350,000 clones listed, approximately 88% were seen once. Sample: PBMCs or T cells enriched from blood (not recorded which). All receptors come from a man aged 30 to 39 who had recovered from COVID-19.

The rearrangement links TRBV5-6 to TRBJ2-7; 11 bases agree with TRBD2. CDR3 length equals 14 residues. Trimming took 4 bases from V and 7 from J; bases not matched to a gene: 7. Germline V gives CDR1 SGHDT, CDR2 YYEEEE. CDR3 amino acids: CASSMGLAVDEQYF. DNA for the CDR3: TGTGCCAGCAGCATGGGACTAGCGGTGGATGAGCAGTACTTC.

CDR3 sequence: CASKLHPNEKLFF. The CDR3 DNA follows: TGTGCCAGCAAGTTACATCCTAATGAAAAACTGTTTTTT. This sequence joins TRBV6-5 and TRBJ1-4; no clear D. The V gene lost 7 bases and the J gene lost 3 bases, with 9 bases spanning the gap. The CDR3 has 13 residues. The germline gives CDR1 MNHEY, CDR2 SVGAGI.

Of note for this clone: Other DNA sequences in this sample translate to the same CDR3. The CDR3 spells CASSIGGGYEQYF. The CDR3 DNA reads TGTGCCAGTAGTATAGGAGGCGGTTACGAGCAGTACTTC. The gene calls are TRBV19 and TRBJ2-7; D not certain. From germline, CDR1 is LNHDA and CDR2 SQIVND (reference sequence). Between the trimmed V and J ends, which lost 1 base and 4 bases, there was a span of 8 bases. CDR3 length equals 13 residues.